The entry that follows covers one TCR beta chain sequence. TCRdb keeps only in-frame clones here, not all; method: immunoSEQ multiplex PCR. The sample shows 100,000 to 150,000 clones, around 84% of them seen only once. The data derive from a study of T cell responses to AZD1222 COVID-19 vaccine. The V segment lost 5 bases and the J segment 3 bases; nucleotides outside the gene matches: 7. Germline V gene lookup returns CDR1 SEHNR and CDR2 FQNEAQ (reference sequence). The CDR3 contains 16 residues. This material consisted of peripheral blood, taken on day 0 of AZD1222 vaccination. This receptor was identified in an adult in good health. The chain recombines TRBV7-9 with TRBJ2-3, with 11 positions matching TRBD1. The CDR3 nucleotides read TGTGCCAGCAGCCCCTGGACAGGGGGCTATACAGATACGCAGTATTTT. Its protein is CASSPWTGGYTDTQYF.